This T cell receptor beta chain was recorded in a study of CD8 T cells in Susac syndrome. V shed 0 bases and J shed 7 bases, with 13 bases lying between them. CDR3 length: 15 amino acids. CDR1 is LGHNA and CDR2 is YNFKEQ in the germline V gene. TEMRA cells were FACS-enriched, while CD8+ and CD4+ T cells were negatively isolated. It was with random hexamers that roughly 0.45 to 1 ug RNA was reverse transcribed. Amplification of the TCR beta CDR3 was carried out by immunoSEQ multiplex PCR, which spanned a total of 54 Vbeta and 13 Jbeta segments. TCRdb redid the calling of the immunoSEQ multiplex PCR reads with MiXCR, one entry per CDR3 protein. The sample includes almost 450,000 distinct CDR3 sequences, about 85% of them seen just once.

The sample consisted of CD8+ T cells from PBMCs. The chain recombines TRBV4-2 with TRBJ2-1; possible D gene TRBD1, 6 bases. The receptor was isolated from a human donor with multiple sclerosis. DNA for the CDR3: TGTGCCAGCAGCCAAGAAACCTTAAGGGGGAATGAGCAGTTCTTC. It codes for CASSQETLRGNEQFF.